This T cell receptor beta chain was documented in a study of blood T cell repertoires in COVID-19. Study at large: Specimens from acute and convalescent COVID-19 originated in the United States, Italy and Spain. T cells, B-cell-depleted T cells, or PBMCs provided the cDNA or gDNA that served as material.

The CDR3 loop spans 14 amino acids. Germline V gives CDR1 MNHEY, CDR2 SVGAGI. The V and J ends lost 6 bases and 5 bases, in that order; junction bases with no gene match: 5. Original handling: Using reference gene primer amplification, nucleated cell counts were estimated. The protocol was immunoSEQ multiplex PCR, while the TCRdb copy is restricted to in-frame clones and leaves out a portion. V and J calls and clone size follow that table, whereas D and trimming were derived from the DNA. This table holds around 200,000 clones, about 85% found once. The source of this sequence is a woman older than 75 with acute or convalescent COVID-19. Source material: peripheral blood. V gene TRBV6-5 combines with J gene TRBJ1-3; 9 nucleotides match TRBD1. CDR3 sequence (DNA): TGTGCCAGCAGACCTGGACAGGGGCGAAACACCATATATTTT. Its translation is CASRPGQGRNTIYF.